These T cell receptor beta chains were read from a single sample in a study of blood T cells in healthy people across ages. TCRdb analysed the 5' RACE reads with MiXCR anew, one entry per CDR3 protein. The table records some 710,000 distinct CDR3 sequences, 46% of them present only once. Source material: blood. Receptors originate from a man older than 75 in good health. The CDR3 runs from the conserved cysteine through the conserved F or W. Each record gives: CDR3 DNA, CDR3 protein, clone size, CDR3 length, J gene, V gene, D gene. The D gene is left open where the match is weak. Not every row has a clone size; where given, it reads once, few, many or a size class.

DNA: TGTGCCAGCAGCTTAGCGGTTTATACGGGCGAGCAGTACTTC
CDR3: CASSLAVYTGEQYF
size: few
length: 14
J: TRBJ2-7
V: TRBV7-2
D: -

DNA: TGTGCCAGCAGCTTGGCTGGAGATTCCGAGGTTGCTTTCTTT
CDR3: CASSLAGDSEVAFF
size: -
length: 14
J: TRBJ1-1
V: TRBV7-2
D: -

DNA: TGCAGCGTTGCGGACAGGGGTGGTGAAAAACTGTTTTTT
CDR3: CSVADRGGEKLFF
size: -
length: 13
J: TRBJ1-4
V: TRBV29-1
D: TRBD1

DNA: TGTGCCAGCAGCTTACCCGCGGGAGCCGCCAGATACACTGAAGCTTTCTTT
CDR3: CASSLPAGAARYTEAFF
size: few
length: 17
J: TRBJ1-1
V: TRBV5-6
D: -

DNA: TGTGCCAGCAGCAGCGGGATGTTTTACAATGAGCAGTTCTTC
CDR3: CASSSGMFYNEQFF
size: -
length: 14
J: TRBJ2-1
V: TRBV11-2
D: TRBD2

DNA: TGTGCCAGCAGCTTGGACTACAGGGGTACCTACGAGCAGTACTTC
CDR3: CASSLDYRGTYEQYF
size: -
length: 15
J: TRBJ2-7
V: TRBV5-6
D: TRBD1

DNA: TGCGCCAGCAGCTTGGGATCGGGGAACTCTGGCTACACCTTC
CDR3: CASSLGSGNSGYTF
size: -
length: 14
J: TRBJ1-2
V: TRBV5-1
D: -

DNA: TGTGCCAGCAGTTTGACAGTTGCCCCCTCTGGGGCCAACGTCCTGACTTTC
CDR3: CASSLTVAPSGANVLTF
size: few
length: 17
J: TRBJ2-6
V: TRBV28
D: -

DNA: TGTGCCAGCAGCAAAGTGGAGGGACAGGGAGTCTACGAGCAGTACTTC
CDR3: CASSKVEGQGVYEQYF
size: -
length: 16
J: TRBJ2-7
V: TRBV21-1
D: -

DNA: TGCGCCAGCAGTGGACAGTCCATGCCTACCGGGGAGCTGTTTTTT
CDR3: CASSGQSMPTGELFF
size: -
length: 15
J: TRBJ2-2
V: TRBV10-1
D: -

DNA: TGCGCCAGCAGTGAGTCGATTCTCGGGGGGGGAGATACGCAGTATTTT
CDR3: CASSESILGGGDTQYF
size: few
length: 16
J: TRBJ2-3
V: TRBV10-1
D: TRBD2

DNA: TGTGCCAGCCGTTTAGGGCTAGCGGGAGGTGTCAATGAGCAGTTCTTC
CDR3: CASRLGLAGGVNEQFF
size: -
length: 16
J: TRBJ2-1
V: TRBV6-6
D: TRBD2

DNA: TGTGCCAGCAGCGCCCTAGCGGGGGATTACAATGAGCAGTACTTC
CDR3: CASSALAGDYNEQYF
size: -
length: 15
J: TRBJ2-7
V: TRBV9
D: TRBD2

DNA: TGTGCCAGCAGCGCGGGGGACAGGAACACTGAAGCTTTCTTT
CDR3: CASSAGDRNTEAFF
size: -
length: 14
J: TRBJ1-1
V: TRBV9
D: TRBD1

DNA: TGTGCCAGCAACCGCAAACTAGCGGGAAACACCGGGGAGCTGTTTTTT
CDR3: CASNRKLAGNTGELFF
size: few
length: 16
J: TRBJ2-2
V: TRBV12-3/TRBV12-4
D: TRBD2

DNA: TGTGCCAGCAGAACGATTGGGAACACCTACAATGAGCAGTTCTTC
CDR3: CASRTIGNTYNEQFF
size: -
length: 15
J: TRBJ2-1
V: TRBV7-9
D: -

DNA: TGTGCCAGCAGCTTCTCCCCCCCACATATATTGGCTTCTAGCGGAACCTACAATGAGCAGTTCTTC
CDR3: CASSFSPPHILASSGTYNEQFF
size: -
length: 22
J: TRBJ2-1
V: TRBV7-8
D: TRBD2

DNA: TGCAGCGTTGAAGAAGGAGACGCCTACACCTTC
CDR3: CSVEEGDAYTF
size: -
length: 11
J: TRBJ1-2
V: TRBV29-1
D: -

DNA: TGCAGCGTTGAAGACCCAGGCGGATCCTATGGCTACACCTTC
CDR3: CSVEDPGGSYGYTF
size: -
length: 14
J: TRBJ1-2
V: TRBV29-1
D: -

DNA: TGTGCCAGCAGACTATCAGATATGGACACTGAAGCTTTCTTT
CDR3: CASRLSDMDTEAFF
size: -
length: 14
J: TRBJ1-1
V: TRBV3-1
D: -

DNA: TGTGCCAGCAGTTACCCCCTAGCGGGAGCCCCCAATGAGCAGTTCTTC
CDR3: CASSYPLAGAPNEQFF
size: -
length: 16
J: TRBJ2-1
V: TRBV6-7
D: TRBD2

DNA: TGTGCCAGCAGCAGTACAGGGCTGAACAATAAGCAGTTCTTC
CDR3: CASSSTGLNNKQFF
size: -
length: 14
J: TRBJ2-1
V: TRBV7-3
D: -

DNA: TGTGCCAGCAGTGAATTTGGGGATTCCACTGAAGCTTTCTTT
CDR3: CASSEFGDSTEAFF
size: -
length: 14
J: TRBJ1-1
V: TRBV6-4
D: -

DNA: TGCGCCAGCAGCCTTCGATCCGGGACAGGGTACTTCGATGAGCAGTTCTTC
CDR3: CASSLRSGTGYFDEQFF
size: many
length: 17
J: TRBJ2-1
V: TRBV4-3
D: TRBD1

DNA: TGCAGTGCTAGAGATGCGGGGGGAGCCAGGGATGAGCAGTTCTTC
CDR3: CSARDAGGARDEQFF
size: many
length: 15
J: TRBJ2-1
V: TRBV20-1
D: TRBD2

DNA: TGTGCCAGCAGCTTGAAGGGGCTAAATGAGCAGTACTTC
CDR3: CASSLKGLNEQYF
size: -
length: 13
J: TRBJ2-5
V: TRBV5-6
D: -

DNA: TGCGCCAGCAGCCCCATCTCAGGGTACTACGAGCAGTACTTC
CDR3: CASSPISGYYEQYF
size: -
length: 14
J: TRBJ2-7
V: TRBV5-1
D: -

DNA: TGCAGCGTTGAGGTGGGAGGGTACCAAGAGACCCAGTACTTC
CDR3: CSVEVGGYQETQYF
size: few
length: 14
J: TRBJ2-5
V: TRBV29-1
D: TRBD2

DNA: TGTGCCAGCAGCTTAGGATCACGAGCGGCCCAAGAGACCCAGTACTTC
CDR3: CASSLGSRAAQETQYF
size: many
length: 16
J: TRBJ2-5
V: TRBV7-2
D: -

DNA: TGTGCCAGCAGCGCCCGGGACAGGGATGGCACTGAAGCTTTCTTT
CDR3: CASSARDRDGTEAFF
size: -
length: 15
J: TRBJ1-1
V: TRBV2
D: TRBD1

DNA: TGCAGCGTGGTAGTAGGGGGTCAGCCCCAGCATTTT
CDR3: CSVVVGGQPQHF
size: many
length: 12
J: TRBJ1-5
V: TRBV29-1
D: -

DNA: TGTGCCAGCAGCCCCCTACTGGATACGCAGTATTTT
CDR3: CASSPLLDTQYF
size: many
length: 12
J: TRBJ2-3
V: TRBV7-9
D: -

DNA: TGTGCCAGCATTGCAGGGGGCGCGAGAAATGAGCAGTTCTTC
CDR3: CASIAGGARNEQFF
size: -
length: 14
J: TRBJ2-1
V: TRBV2
D: TRBD1

DNA: TGTGCCAGCAGCTTAACAGGGGTCGGGAGCCCCGGACCCGAGCAGTACTTC
CDR3: CASSLTGVGSPGPEQYF
size: -
length: 17
J: TRBJ2-7
V: TRBV7-9
D: -

DNA: TGTGCCAGCAGTGAGACCCAACCCAGCACAGATACGCAGTATTTT
CDR3: CASSETQPSTDTQYF
size: -
length: 15
J: TRBJ2-3
V: TRBV6-1
D: -

DNA: TGTGCCAGCAGCCAGACAGTCGGCTATGGCTACACCTTC
CDR3: CASSQTVGYGYTF
size: -
length: 13
J: TRBJ1-2
V: TRBV27
D: -

DNA: TGTGCCAGCAGTGAGGGTTTAATTAACGAGCAGTACTTC
CDR3: CASSEGLINEQYF
size: many
length: 13
J: TRBJ2-7
V: TRBV2
D: -

DNA: TGTGCCAGCAGCCGCCGACTAGCGGGGGGGAACAATGAGCAGTTCTTC
CDR3: CASSRRLAGGNNEQFF
size: once
length: 16
J: TRBJ2-1
V: TRBV3-1
D: TRBD2

DNA: TGTGCCAGCAGCTCCACCGGTGCCAAAAACATTCAGTACTTC
CDR3: CASSSTGAKNIQYF
size: -
length: 14
J: TRBJ2-4
V: TRBV7-2
D: -

DNA: TGCAGTGCTAGAGATGGACTAGGATACAATGAGCAGTTCTTC
CDR3: CSARDGLGYNEQFF
size: few
length: 14
J: TRBJ2-1
V: TRBV20-1
D: TRBD2

DNA: TGTGCCAGCAGCTTACGGTCCGGGGAGGGTCGGGGAGAGCAGTTCTTC
CDR3: CASSLRSGEGRGEQFF
size: -
length: 16
J: TRBJ2-1
V: TRBV11-2
D: TRBD2

DNA: TGCAGTGCTTGTGGGACGAGTAGCTCCTACGAGCAGTACTTC
CDR3: CSACGTSSSYEQYF
size: -
length: 14
J: TRBJ2-7
V: TRBV20-1
D: -

DNA: TGCAGTGCTAGTGCGACTAGCGGGGCGTACAATGAGCAGTACTTC
CDR3: CSASATSGAYNEQYF
size: -
length: 15
J: TRBJ2-7
V: TRBV20-1
D: TRBD2

DNA: TGTGCCACCTTGACGAACACTGAAGCTTTCTTT
CDR3: CATLTNTEAFF
size: -
length: 11
J: TRBJ1-1
V: TRBV27
D: -

DNA: TGCGCCAGCAGCATGACCCCAGATACGCAGTATTTT
CDR3: CASSMTPDTQYF
size: -
length: 12
J: TRBJ2-3
V: TRBV5-1
D: -

DNA: TGTGCCATCAAGGGGACTAGCGGGAGGGACCCAGATACGCAGTATTTT
CDR3: CAIKGTSGRDPDTQYF
size: few
length: 16
J: TRBJ2-3
V: TRBV10-3
D: TRBD2

DNA: TGTGCCAGCAGTTCCGGGGCCCCGCAGCCCCAGCATTTT
CDR3: CASSSGAPQPQHF
size: -
length: 13
J: TRBJ1-5
V: TRBV6-2/TRBV6-3
D: -

DNA: TGTGCCAGCAGTTACCGGGACGACGCCCACGAGCAGTACTTC
CDR3: CASSYRDDAHEQYF
size: -
length: 14
J: TRBJ2-7
V: TRBV12-3/TRBV12-4
D: -

DNA: TGCAGTGCTAGAGATCTCCGGACTAGCGGGGTTTCCTACGAGCAGTACTTC
CDR3: CSARDLRTSGVSYEQYF
size: few
length: 17
J: TRBJ2-7
V: TRBV20-1
D: TRBD2

DNA: TGTGCCAGCAGTGTGGACCGCATCATGAAAGTAAGCAATGAGCAGTTCTTC
CDR3: CASSVDRIMKVSNEQFF
size: -
length: 17
J: TRBJ2-1
V: TRBV2
D: -